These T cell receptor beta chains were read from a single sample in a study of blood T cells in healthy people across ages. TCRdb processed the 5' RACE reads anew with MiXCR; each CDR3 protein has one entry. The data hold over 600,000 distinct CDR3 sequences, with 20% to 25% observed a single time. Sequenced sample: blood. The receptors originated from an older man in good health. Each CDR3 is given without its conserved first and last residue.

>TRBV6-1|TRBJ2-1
ASSEAFRGSSYNEQF
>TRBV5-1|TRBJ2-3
ASSLVGLAGGEVTDTQY
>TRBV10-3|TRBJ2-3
AISATGTSVPDTQY
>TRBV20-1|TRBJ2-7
SARGRQGLAGDPNGQY
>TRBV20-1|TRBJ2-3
SARDPGLGTDTQY
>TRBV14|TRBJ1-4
ASSHGLGEKLF
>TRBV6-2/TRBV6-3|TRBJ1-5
ASSYIGVSQH
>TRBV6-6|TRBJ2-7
ASSPPAIGTYEQY
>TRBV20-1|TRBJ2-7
SARKSGRESYEQY
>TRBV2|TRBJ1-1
ARDRGETEAF
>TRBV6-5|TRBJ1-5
AAGSGGNQPQH
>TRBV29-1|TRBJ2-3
SVVGSGTVTDTQY
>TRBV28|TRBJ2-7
ASTLRASNEQY
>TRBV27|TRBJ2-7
ASNPGQGGLALHEQY
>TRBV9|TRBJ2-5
ASSVGRGQETQY
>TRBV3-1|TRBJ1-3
ASSQGTGGSGNTIY
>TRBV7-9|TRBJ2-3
ASSPGLAGGDTQY
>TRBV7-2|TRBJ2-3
ASSPGNRADTQY
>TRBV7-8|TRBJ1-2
ASSLATRAKT
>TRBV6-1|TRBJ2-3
ASTLTSTDTQY
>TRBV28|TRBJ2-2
AGRITGTATGELF
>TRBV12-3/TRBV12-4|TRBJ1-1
ASRIGGLNTEAF
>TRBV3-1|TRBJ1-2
ASSQTEAHGYT
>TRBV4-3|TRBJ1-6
ASSQGAGTGKSPLH
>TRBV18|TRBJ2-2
ASSPPGDRFGELF
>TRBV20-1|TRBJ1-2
SARSRDRGAGGYT
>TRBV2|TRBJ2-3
ASSELDLDTQY
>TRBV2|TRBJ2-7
ASRVGQAYEQY
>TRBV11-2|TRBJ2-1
ASSLTGGIGYNEQF
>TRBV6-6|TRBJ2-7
ASSYGMIGRPSEQY
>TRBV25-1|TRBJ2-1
ASSETSGKENEQS
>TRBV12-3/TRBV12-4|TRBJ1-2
ASSLRDRTNYGYT
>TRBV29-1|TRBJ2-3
SVVKLAGGFGTQY
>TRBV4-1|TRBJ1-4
ASSQDGGPGLF
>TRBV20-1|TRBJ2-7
SARDPQGLGEQY
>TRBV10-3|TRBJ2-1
AISEASGSFEF
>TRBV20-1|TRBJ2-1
SASLHEQF
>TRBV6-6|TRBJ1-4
ASSYWDRGLQNEKLF
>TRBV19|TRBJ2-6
ASSAASSGANVLT
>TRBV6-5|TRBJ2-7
ASTRLDGPSYEQY
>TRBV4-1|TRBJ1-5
ASSQVPGQSNQPQH
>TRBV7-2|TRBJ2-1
ASSSRLYEQF
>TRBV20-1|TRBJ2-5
SARPLGTSGEQETQY
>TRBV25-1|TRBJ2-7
ASSELVSEQY
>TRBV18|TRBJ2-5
ASSHPNGEQY
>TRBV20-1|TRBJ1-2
SARHLTGDYGYT
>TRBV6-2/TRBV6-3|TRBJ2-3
ASIGGLADTQY
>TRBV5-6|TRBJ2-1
ASSLALRGLNEQF
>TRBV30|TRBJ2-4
AWRGPLWTGENIQY
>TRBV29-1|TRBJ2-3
SVERTGGSTDTQY
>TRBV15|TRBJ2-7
ATSRGRDRVSREQY
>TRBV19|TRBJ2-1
ASREPRNEQF
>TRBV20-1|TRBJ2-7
SARAFGGWDSYEQY
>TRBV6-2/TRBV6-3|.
ASSYSTSGRVLSSNEQF
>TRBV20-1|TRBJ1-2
SARGTTDYGYT